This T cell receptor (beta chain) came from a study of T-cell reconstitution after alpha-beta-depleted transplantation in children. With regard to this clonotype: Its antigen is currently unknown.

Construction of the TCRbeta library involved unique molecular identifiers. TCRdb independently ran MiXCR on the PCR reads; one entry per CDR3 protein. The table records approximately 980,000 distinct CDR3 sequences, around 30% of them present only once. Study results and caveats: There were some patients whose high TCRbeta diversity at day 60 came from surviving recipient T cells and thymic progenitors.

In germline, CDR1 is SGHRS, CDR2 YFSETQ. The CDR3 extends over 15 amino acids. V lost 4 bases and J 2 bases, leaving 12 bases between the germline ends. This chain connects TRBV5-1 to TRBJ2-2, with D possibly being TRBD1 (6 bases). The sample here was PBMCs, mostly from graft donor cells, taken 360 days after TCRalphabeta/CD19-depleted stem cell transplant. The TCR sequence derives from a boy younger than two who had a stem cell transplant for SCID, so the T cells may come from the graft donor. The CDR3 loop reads CASSPGHINTGELFF. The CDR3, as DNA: TGCGCCAGCAGCCCGGGACATATAAACACCGGGGAGCTGTTTTTT.